This T cell receptor beta chain was obtained from a study of molecular identifiers for immune sequencing clone quantification. About the research overall: Across replicate runs, RNA obtained from about 21,000 or 97,000 naive CD8 cells was divided into five, with four undergoing sequencing. Findings and caveats of the study: For highly expanded clones, sizes could be underestimated when identical TCR molecules share a barcode. Spiked Jurkat TCR RNA equivalent to one cell was reportedly detectable in approximately 970,000 naive cells.

This CDR3 has 15 residues. Germline CDR1 is SGHVS and CDR2 is FNYEAQ. V trimming: 5 bases; J trimming: 6 bases; junction bases outside the gene matches: 10. Naive CD8 T cells were sorted as CD8+CD4-CCR7+CD45RA+. Using its own MiXCR run on the PCR reads, TCRdb lists one record per CDR3 protein. The sample lists about 36,000 distinct CDR3 sequences; under 20% were seen once. In the case of this clonotype: What it recognizes is unknown.

Sequenced material: naive CD8+ T cells from blood, with Jurkat cell RNA spiked in. Subset noted: FACS-sorted CD8+CD4-CCR7+CD45RA+ naive T cells. The clonotype originates from a human donor in good health. Some libraries in this study had Jurkat cell RNA spiked in. The chain links TRBV7-6 to TRBJ2-5; 9 positions match TRBD1. DNA of the CDR3: TGTGCCAGCAGCCAAGGACCGGGACAGGGAAAGACCCAGTACTTC. This gives the protein CASSQGPGQGKTQYF.